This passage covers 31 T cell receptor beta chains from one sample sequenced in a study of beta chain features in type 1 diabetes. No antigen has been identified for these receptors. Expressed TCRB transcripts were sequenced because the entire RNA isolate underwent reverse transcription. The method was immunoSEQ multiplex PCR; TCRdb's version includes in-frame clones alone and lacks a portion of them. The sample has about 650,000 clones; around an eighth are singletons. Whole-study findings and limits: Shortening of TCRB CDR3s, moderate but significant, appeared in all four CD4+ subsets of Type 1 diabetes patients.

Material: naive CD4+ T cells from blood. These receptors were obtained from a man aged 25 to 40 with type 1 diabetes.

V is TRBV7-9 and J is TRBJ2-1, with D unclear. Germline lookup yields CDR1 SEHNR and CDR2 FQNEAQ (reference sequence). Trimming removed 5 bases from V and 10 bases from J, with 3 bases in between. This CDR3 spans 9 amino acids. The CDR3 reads CASSPEQFF. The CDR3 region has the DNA TGTGCCAGCAGCCCCGAGCAGTTCTTC.

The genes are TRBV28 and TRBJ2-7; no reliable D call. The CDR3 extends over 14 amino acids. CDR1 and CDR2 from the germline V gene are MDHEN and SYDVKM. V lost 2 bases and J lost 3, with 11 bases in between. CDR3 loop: CASSLDGPYYEQYF. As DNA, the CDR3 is TGTGCCAGCAGTTTAGACGGGCCCTACTACGAGCAGTACTTC. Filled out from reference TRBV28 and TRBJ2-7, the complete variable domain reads DVKVTQSSRYLVKRTGEKVFLECVQDMDHENMFWYRQDPGLGLRLIYFSYDVKMKEKGDIPEGYSVSREKKERFSLILESASTNQTSMYLCASSLDGPYYEQYFGPGTRLTVT.

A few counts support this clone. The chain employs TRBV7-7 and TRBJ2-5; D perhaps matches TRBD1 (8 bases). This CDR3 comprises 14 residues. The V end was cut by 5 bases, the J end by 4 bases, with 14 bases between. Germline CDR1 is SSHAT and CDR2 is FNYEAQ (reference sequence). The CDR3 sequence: CASSIQGGLETQYF. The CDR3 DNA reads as TGTGCCAGCAGCATACAGGGGGGGCTAGAGACCCAGTACTTC.

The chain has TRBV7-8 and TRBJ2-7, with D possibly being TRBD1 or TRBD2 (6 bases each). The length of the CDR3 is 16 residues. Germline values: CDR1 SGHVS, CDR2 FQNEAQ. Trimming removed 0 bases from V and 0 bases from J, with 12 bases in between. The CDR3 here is CASSLARGTDSYEQYF. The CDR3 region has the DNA TGTGCCAGCAGCTTAGCAAGGGGGACTGACTCCTACGAGCAGTACTTC. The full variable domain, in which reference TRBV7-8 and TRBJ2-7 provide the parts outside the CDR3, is GAGVSQSPRYKVAKRGQDVALRCDPISGHVSLFWYQQALGQGPEFLTYFQNEAQLDKSGLPSDRFFAERPEGSVSTLKIQRTQQEDSAVYLCASSLARGTDSYEQYFGPGTRLTVT.

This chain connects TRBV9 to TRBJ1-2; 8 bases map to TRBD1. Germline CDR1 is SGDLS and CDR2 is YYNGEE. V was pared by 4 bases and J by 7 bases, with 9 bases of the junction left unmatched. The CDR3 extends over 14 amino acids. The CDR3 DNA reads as TGTGCCAGCAGCACCGGGACAGGCATAGGTGGCTACACCTTC. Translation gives CASSTGTGIGGYTF.

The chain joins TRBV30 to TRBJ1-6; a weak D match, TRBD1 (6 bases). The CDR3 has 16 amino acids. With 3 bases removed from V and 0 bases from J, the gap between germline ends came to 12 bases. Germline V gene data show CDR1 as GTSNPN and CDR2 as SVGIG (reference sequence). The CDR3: CAWRDRQSSYNSPLHF. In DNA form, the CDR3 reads TGTGCCTGGAGGGACAGACAAAGCTCCTATAATTCACCCCTCCACTTT.

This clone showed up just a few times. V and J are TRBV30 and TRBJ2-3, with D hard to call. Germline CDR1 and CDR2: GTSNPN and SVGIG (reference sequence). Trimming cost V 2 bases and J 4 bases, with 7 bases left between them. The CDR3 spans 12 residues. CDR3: CAWSNVADTQYF. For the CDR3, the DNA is TGTGCCTGGAGTAACGTAGCAGATACGCAGTATTTT.

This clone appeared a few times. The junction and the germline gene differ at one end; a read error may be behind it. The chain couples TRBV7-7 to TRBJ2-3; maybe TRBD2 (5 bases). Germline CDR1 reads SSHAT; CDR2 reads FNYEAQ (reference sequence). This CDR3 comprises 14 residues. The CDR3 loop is CASSLRLAPDTQYF. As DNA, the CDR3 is TGTGCTAGCAGCTTACGGCTAGCCCCAGATACGCAGTATTTT. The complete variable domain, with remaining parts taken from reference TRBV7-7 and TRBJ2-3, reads GAGVSQSPRYKVTKRGQDVTLRCDPISSHATLYWYQQALGQGPEFLTYFNYEAQPDKSGLPSDRFSAERPEGSISTLTIQRTEQRDSAMYRCASSLRLAPDTQYFGPGTRLTVL.

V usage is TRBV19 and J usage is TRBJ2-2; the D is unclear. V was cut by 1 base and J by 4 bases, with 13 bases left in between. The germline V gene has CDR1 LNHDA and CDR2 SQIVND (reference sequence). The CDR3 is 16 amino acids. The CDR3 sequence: CASSIVSHTPTGELFF. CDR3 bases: TGTGCCAGTAGTATAGTTTCACATACACCCACCGGGGAGCTGTTTTTT.

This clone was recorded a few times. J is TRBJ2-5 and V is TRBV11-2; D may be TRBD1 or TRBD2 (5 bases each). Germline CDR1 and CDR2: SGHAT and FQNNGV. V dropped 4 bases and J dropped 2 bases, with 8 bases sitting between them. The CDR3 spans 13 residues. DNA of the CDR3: TGTGCCAGCAGCTGGGACCTACAAGAGACCCAGTACTTC. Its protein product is CASSWDLQETQYF.

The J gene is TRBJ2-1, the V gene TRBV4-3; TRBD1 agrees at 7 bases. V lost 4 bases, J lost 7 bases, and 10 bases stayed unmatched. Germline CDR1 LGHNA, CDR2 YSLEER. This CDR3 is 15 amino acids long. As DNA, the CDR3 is TGCGCCAGCAGCCTCCAGGCAGGGGGTGGAAATGAGCAGTTCTTC. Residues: CASSLQAGGGNEQFF.

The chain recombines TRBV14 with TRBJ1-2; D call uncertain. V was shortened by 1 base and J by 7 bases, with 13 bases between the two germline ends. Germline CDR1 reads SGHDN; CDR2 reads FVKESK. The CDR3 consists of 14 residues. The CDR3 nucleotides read TGTGCCAGCAGCCAAGTGACGTTTCCGTTTGGCTACACCTTC. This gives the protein CASSQVTFPFGYTF. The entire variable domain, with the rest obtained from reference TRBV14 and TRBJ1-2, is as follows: EAGVTQFPSHSVIEKGQTVTLRCDPISGHDNLYWYRRVMGKEIKFLLHFVKESKQDESGMPNNRFLAERTGGTYSTLKVQPAELEDSGVYFCASSQVTFPFGYTFGSGTRLTVV.

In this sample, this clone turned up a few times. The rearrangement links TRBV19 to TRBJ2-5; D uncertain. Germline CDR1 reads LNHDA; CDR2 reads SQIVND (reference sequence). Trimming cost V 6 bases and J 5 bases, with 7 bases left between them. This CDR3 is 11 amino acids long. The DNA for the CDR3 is TGTGCCAGTAGGTCCCACGAGACCCAGTACTTC. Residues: CASRSHETQYF.

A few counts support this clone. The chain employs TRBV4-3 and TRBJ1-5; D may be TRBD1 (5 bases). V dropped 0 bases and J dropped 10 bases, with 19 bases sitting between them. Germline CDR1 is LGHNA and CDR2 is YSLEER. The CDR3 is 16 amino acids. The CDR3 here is CASSQEMGGIPSPQHF. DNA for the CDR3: TGCGCCAGCAGCCAAGAGATGGGGGGTATTCCTTCCCCCCAGCATTTT.

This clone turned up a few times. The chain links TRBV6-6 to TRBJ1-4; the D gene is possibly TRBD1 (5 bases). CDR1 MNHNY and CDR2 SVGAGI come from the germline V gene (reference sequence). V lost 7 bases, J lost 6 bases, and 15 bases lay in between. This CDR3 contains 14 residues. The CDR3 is CASKKETGDEKLFF. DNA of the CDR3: TGTGCCAGCAAAAAGGAGACGGGGGATGAAAAACTGTTTTTT.

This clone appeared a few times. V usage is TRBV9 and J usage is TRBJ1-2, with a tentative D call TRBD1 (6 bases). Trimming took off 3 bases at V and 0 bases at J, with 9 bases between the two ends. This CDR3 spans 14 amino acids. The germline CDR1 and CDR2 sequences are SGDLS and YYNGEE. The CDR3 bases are TGTGCCAGCAGCGAAGGGACACCTAACTATGGCTACACCTTC. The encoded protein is CASSEGTPNYGYTF.

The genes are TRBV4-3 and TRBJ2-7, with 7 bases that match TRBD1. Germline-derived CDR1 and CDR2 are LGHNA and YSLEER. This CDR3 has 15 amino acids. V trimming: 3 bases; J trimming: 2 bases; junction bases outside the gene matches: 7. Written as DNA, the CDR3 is TGCGCCAGCAGCCAGGTTGGACAGGAGACCTACGAGCAGTACTTC. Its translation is CASSQVGQETYEQYF.

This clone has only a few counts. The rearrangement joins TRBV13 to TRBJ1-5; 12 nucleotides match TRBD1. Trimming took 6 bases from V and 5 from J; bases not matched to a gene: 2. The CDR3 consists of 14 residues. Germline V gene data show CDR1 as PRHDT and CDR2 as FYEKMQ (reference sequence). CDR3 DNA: TGTGCCAGCAGGGGACAGGGGGCCTATCAGCCCCAGCATTTT. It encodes CASRGQGAYQPQHF.

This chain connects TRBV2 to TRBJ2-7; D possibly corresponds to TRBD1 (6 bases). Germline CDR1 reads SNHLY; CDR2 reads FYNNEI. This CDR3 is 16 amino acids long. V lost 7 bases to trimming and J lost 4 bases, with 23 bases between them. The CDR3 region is CASTRRGHLLVYEQYF. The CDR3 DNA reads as TGTGCCAGCACCCGACGGGGACACCTCTTAGTTTACGAGCAGTACTTC.

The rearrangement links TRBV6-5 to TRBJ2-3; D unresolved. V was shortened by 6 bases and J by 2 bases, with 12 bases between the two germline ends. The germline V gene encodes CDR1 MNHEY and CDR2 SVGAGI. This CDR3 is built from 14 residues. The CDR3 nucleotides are TGTGCCAGCAGAACGACTGAAGACACAGATACGCAGTATTTT. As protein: CASRTTEDTDTQYF.

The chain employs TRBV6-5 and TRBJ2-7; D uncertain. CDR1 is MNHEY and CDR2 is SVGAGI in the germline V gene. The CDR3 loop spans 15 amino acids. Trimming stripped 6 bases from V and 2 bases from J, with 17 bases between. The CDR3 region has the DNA TGTGCCAGCAGCCAAGGAGAGGTCAGAACCTACGAGCAGTACTTC. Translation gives CASSQGEVRTYEQYF.

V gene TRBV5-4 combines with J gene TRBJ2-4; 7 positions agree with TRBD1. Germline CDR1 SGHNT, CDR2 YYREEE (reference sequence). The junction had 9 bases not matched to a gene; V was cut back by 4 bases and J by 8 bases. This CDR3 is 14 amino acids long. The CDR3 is CASSPDRAGDIQYF. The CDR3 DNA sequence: TGTGCCAGCAGCCCTGACAGGGCCGGAGACATTCAGTACTTC.

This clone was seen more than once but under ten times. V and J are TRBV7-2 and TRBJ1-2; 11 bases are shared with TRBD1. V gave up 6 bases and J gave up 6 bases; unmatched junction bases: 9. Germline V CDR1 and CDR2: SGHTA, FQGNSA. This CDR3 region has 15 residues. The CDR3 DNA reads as TGTGCCAGCAGTAACTGGGGACAGGGGGATGATGGCTACACCTTC. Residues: CASSNWGQGDDGYTF.

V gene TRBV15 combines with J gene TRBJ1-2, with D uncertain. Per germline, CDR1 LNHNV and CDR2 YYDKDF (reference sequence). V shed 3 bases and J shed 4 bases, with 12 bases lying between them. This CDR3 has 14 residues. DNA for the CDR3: TGTGCCACCAGCAGCCGCATGTCCCCCTATGGCTACACCTTC. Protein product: CATSSRMSPYGYTF. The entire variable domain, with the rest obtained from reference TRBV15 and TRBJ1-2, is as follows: DAMVIQNPRYQVTQFGKPVTLSCSQTLNHNVMYWYQQKSSQAPKLLFHYYDKDFNNEADTPDNFQSRRPNTSFCFLDIRSPGLGDTAMYLCATSSRMSPYGYTFGSGTRLTVV.

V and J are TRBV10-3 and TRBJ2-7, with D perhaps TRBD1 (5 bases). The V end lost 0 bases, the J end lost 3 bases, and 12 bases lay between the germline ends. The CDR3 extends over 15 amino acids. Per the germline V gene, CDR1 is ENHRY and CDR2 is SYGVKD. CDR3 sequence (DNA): TGTGCCATCAGTGAGTCGATTGCAGGGCGCTACGAGCAGTACTTC. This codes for CAISESIAGRYEQYF.

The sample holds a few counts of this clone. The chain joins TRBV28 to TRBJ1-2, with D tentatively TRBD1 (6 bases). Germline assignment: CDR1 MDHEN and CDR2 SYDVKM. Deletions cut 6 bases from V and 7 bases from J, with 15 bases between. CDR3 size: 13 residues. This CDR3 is CASRAPGAGGYTF. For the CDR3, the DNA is TGTGCCAGCAGGGCCCCGGGGGCAGGTGGCTACACCTTC.

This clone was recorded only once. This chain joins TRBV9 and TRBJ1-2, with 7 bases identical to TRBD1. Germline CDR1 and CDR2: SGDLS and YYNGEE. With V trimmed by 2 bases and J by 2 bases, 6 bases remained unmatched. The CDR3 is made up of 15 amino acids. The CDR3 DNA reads TGTGCCAGCAGCGTCCTAGGACAGGAGAACTATGGCTACACCTTC. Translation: CASSVLGQENYGYTF. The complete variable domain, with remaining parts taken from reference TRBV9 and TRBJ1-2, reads DSGVTQTPKHLITATGQRVTLRCSPRSGDLSVYWYQQSLDQGLQFLIQYYNGEERAKGNILERFSAQQFPDLHSELNLSSLELGDSALYFCASSVLGQENYGYTFGSGTRLTVV.

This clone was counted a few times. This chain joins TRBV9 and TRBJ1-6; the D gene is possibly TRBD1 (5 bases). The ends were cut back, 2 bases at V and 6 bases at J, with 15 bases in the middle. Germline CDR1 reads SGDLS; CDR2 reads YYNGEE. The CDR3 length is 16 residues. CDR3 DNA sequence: TGTGCCAGCAGCGTCGGGACGGCCGAAATTAATTCACCCCTCCACTTT. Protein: CASSVGTAEINSPLHF. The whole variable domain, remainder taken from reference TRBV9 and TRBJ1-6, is DSGVTQTPKHLITATGQRVTLRCSPRSGDLSVYWYQQSLDQGLQFLIQYYNGEERAKGNILERFSAQQFPDLHSELNLSSLELGDSALYFCASSVGTAEINSPLHFGNGTRLTVT.

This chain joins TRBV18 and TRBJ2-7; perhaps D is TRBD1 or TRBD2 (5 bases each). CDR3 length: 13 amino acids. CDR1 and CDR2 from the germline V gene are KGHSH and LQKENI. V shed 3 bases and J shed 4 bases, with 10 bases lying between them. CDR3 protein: CASSPRGDYEQYF. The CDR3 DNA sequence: TGTGCCAGCTCACCGAGGGGAGATTACGAGCAGTACTTC.

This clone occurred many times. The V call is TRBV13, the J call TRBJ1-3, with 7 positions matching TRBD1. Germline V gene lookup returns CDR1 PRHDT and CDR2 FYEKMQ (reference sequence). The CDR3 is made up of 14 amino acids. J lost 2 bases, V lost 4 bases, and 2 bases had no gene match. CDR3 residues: CASSSQGTGNTIYF. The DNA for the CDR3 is TGTGCCAGCAGCTCACAGGGGACTGGAAACACCATATATTTT. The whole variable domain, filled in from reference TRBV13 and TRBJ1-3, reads AAGVIQSPRHLIKEKRETATLKCYPIPRHDTVYWYQQGPGQDPQFLISFYEKMQSDKGSIPDRFSAQQFSDYHSELNMSSLELGDSALYFCASSSQGTGNTIYFGEGSWLTVV.

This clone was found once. Here the CDR3 DNA reads TGTGCCAGCAGCCGCCGAGAGAGTAACTATGGCTACACCTTC. The encoded protein is CASSRRESNYGYTF. The V call is TRBV14, the J call TRBJ1-2, with D unclear. The V gene lost 4 bases and the J gene lost 1 base, with 10 bases spanning the gap. Germline values: CDR1 SGHDN, CDR2 FVKESK. This CDR3 is built from 14 residues. Looking up the rest from reference TRBV14 and TRBJ1-2 gives the full variable domain: EAGVTQFPSHSVIEKGQTVTLRCDPISGHDNLYWYRRVMGKEIKFLLHFVKESKQDESGMPNNRFLAERTGGTYSTLKVQPAELEDSGVYFCASSRRESNYGYTFGSGTRLTVV.